This is a list of T cell receptor beta chains from one sample in a study of Ad26.COV2.S vaccination and SARS-CoV-2 variants. Profiled with immunoSEQ multiplex PCR; TCRdb holds only in-frame clones, not every one. The table shows about 400,000 clones, with about 80% occurring only once. The sample was peripheral blood, taken in a trial of Ad26.COV2.S vaccine versus placebo. Receptors originate from a person aged 18-60 years who received the Ad26.COV2.S COVID-19 vaccine or a placebo. Each CDR3 is given with its conserved first and last residue. D genes are given only for firm matches. Clone size appears in some rows only: once, few, many, or a class for an expanded clone.

size	V	D	J	DNA	CDR3
.	TRBV12-3/TRBV12-4	.	TRBJ1-1	TGTGCCAGCAGTTTGGGCATCCCCTTCTTT	CASSLGIPFF
.	TRBV12-5	TRBD1	TRBJ1-1	TGTGCTAGTGGTCCCTTATCGGGACAGGGGTTTACTGAAGCTTTCTTT	CASGPLSGQGFTEAFF
few	TRBV19	.	TRBJ1-2	TGTGCCAGTGCTTATGGAGCGGGGGCGCATGGCTACACCTTC	CASAYGAGAHGYTF
.	TRBV7-8	.	TRBJ1-5	TGTGCCAGCAGCTTAGATTTAGGGGAGGATGGGAATCAGCCCCAGCATTTT	CASSLDLGEDGNQPQHF
.	TRBV5-3	.	TRBJ2-3	TGTGCCAGAAGCCTAACTAGTTGGGGTGTTCCAAGTACGCAGTATTTT	CARSLTSWGVPSTQYF
.	TRBV18	.	TRBJ1-2	TGTGCCAGCTCACCAATTCGGAACTATGGCTACACCTTC	CASSPIRNYGYTF
.	TRBV4-1	.	TRBJ2-1	TGCGCCAGCAGCCAACTTGGGCTAGCGACCTACAATGAGCAGTTCTTC	CASSQLGLATYNEQFF
.	TRBV5-1	.	TRBJ2-3	TGCGCCAGCAGCCTGGCGGGGAACGCAGATACGCAGTATTTT	CASSLAGNADTQYF
.	TRBV13	.	TRBJ2-3	TGTGCCAGCAGCCCCGGGGGAGATACGCAGTATTTT	CASSPGGDTQYF
.	TRBV5-6	.	TRBJ1-2	TGTGCCAGCAGGTCCCAGGGGCCGGATGGCTACACCTTC	CASRSQGPDGYTF
.	TRBV6-1	.	TRBJ1-1	TGTGCCAGCAGTGACAGGCACACTGAAGCTTTCTTT	CASSDRHTEAFF
.	TRBV7-3	TRBD2	TRBJ2-5	TGTGCCAGCAGCGCCCCCGGGACTAGCGGGGAAGAGACCCAGTACTTC	CASSAPGTSGEETQYF
.	TRBV6-5	.	TRBJ2-7	TGTGCCAGCGGGGGGCCACCCTACGAGCAGTACTTC	CASGGPPYEQYF
.	TRBV12-3/TRBV12-4	.	TRBJ1-6	TGTGCCAGCAGAAGAGCGCAGGGTTCACCCCTCCACTTT	CASRRAQGSPLHF
.	TRBV5-1	.	TRBJ2-3	TGCGCCAGCAGCTTAGGGGGGAGCACAGATACGCAGTATTTT	CASSLGGSTDTQYF
few	TRBV5-1	.	TRBJ1-2	TGCGCCAGCAGCTCTGGGGGCTCCGCTAACTATGGCTACACCTTC	CASSSGGSANYGYTF
.	TRBV20-1	.	TRBJ1-2	TGCAGTGCTAGAAACAGCTATGGCTACACCTTC	CSARNSYGYTF
.	TRBV20-1	.	TRBJ2-7	TGCAGTGCTAGTGTCGCAGAGAGCTACGAGCAGTACTTC	CSASVAESYEQYF
.	TRBV9	.	TRBJ2-3	TGTGCCAGCAGCGTTTCGGCGGGATCCAGCACAGATACGCAGTATTTT	CASSVSAGSSTDTQYF
.	TRBV12-3/TRBV12-4	.	TRBJ2-7	TGTGCCAGCAGTTGGGGCCAAGCCCTCGAGCAGTACTTC	CASSWGQALEQYF
.	TRBV5-1	.	TRBJ2-3	TGCGCCAGCTCAACAGGGACTAGCACAGATACGCAGTATTTT	CASSTGTSTDTQYF
.	TRBV3-1/TRBV3-2	.	TRBJ1-4	TGTGCCAGCAGCCCTGGCGGGAGGGGGAATGAAAAACTGTTTTTT	CASSPGGRGNEKLFF
once	TRBV2	.	TRBJ2-4	TGTGCCAGCGGGGGGGCGCGTCCCCCCGCCAAAAACATTCAGTACTTC	CASGGARPPAKNIQYF
.	TRBV3-1/TRBV3-2	.	TRBJ2-5	TGTGCCAGCAGCCACGCCGGACTTCAAGAGACCCAGTACTTC	CASSHAGLQETQYF
.	TRBV7-9	.	TRBJ2-7	TGTGCCAGCAGCCAGCCCGGCGGGGCCTACGAGCAGTACTTC	CASSQPGGAYEQYF
.	TRBV11-2	.	TRBJ1-5	TGTGCCAGCAGCTTGGGCGGAGGCAATCAGCCCCAGCATTTT	CASSLGGGNQPQHF
.	TRBV9	.	TRBJ2-5	TGTGCCAGCAGCCCCCGTTCCGACCCAGGAGAGACCCAGTACTTC	CASSPRSDPGETQYF
.	TRBV23-1	.	TRBJ2-7	TGCGCCAGCAGTCGCACCAAGAGACGGCCTTTGGCGTACGAGCAGTACTTC	CASSRTKRRPLAYEQYF
few	TRBV12-2	.	TRBJ1-4	TGTGCAAGTCGCTCCGAGAAGGGGGGGCAAAAACTGTTTTTT	CASRSEKGGQKLFF
.	TRBV2	.	TRBJ1-1	TGTGCCAGCAGTGACCTCAGCAGGGGAACTGAAGCTTTCTTT	CASSDLSRGTEAFF
.	TRBV5-1	.	TRBJ1-4	TGCGCCAGCAGCTTGGCATCTACTAATGAAAAACTGTTTTTT	CASSLASTNEKLFF
.	TRBV7-2	.	TRBJ1-1	TGTGCCAGCAGCTTAAACGCAATCAACACTGAAGCTTTCTTT	CASSLNAINTEAFF
once	TRBV10-3	.	TRBJ1-1	TGTGCCATCAGAGGCAAAGGGGAGGTTGGGACTGAAGCTTTCTTT	CAIRGKGEVGTEAFF
.	TRBV25-1	TRBD2	TRBJ2-1	TGTGCCAGCACTAGCGGGAATCAATACAATGAGCAGTTCTTC	CASTSGNQYNEQFF
.	TRBV18	TRBD1	TRBJ1-2	TGTGCCAGCTCCCCGGACAGGGTGATCTATGGCTACACCTTC	CASSPDRVIYGYTF
.	TRBV5-4	TRBD1	TRBJ2-3	TGTGCCAGCAGCTTGGGACAGGGTCCTGAGTATTTT	CASSLGQGPEYF
.	TRBV27	.	TRBJ2-7	TGTGCCAGCAGTTTGATCAGCAGGAGCTCCTACGAGCAGTACTTC	CASSLISRSSYEQYF
once	TRBV2	.	TRBJ2-1	TGTGCCAGCAATCGGGCTGAGCAGTTCTTC	CASNRAEQFF
.	TRBV6-5	.	TRBJ2-5	TGTGCCAGCAGGGGCAGTTCCCAAGAGACCCAGTACTTC	CASRGSSQETQYF